This section outlines one T cell receptor (beta chain) sequence together with its context. The germline gives CDR1 SGHKS, CDR2 YYEKEE (reference sequence). This CDR3 is built from 14 residues. V was pared by 2 bases and J by 3 bases, with 4 bases of the junction left unmatched. PCR primers comprised 60 Vbeta and 13 Jbeta primers. TCRdb's copy holds only in-frame clones and misses some; the assay was immunoSEQ multiplex PCR. This sample carries approximately 100,000 clones, about 70% of them seen once, and the ten largest clones take roughly 3%. The data belong to a study of cytomegalovirus exposure and HLA in healthy donors.

The J gene is TRBJ2-7, the V gene TRBV5-5; 8 bases agree with TRBD1. This TCR was sampled from a female donor in good health and CMV-seronegative. The material sequenced was PBMCs. Here the CDR3 DNA reads TGTGCCAGCAGCTTTAGGACAGGGATCTACGAGCAGTACTTC. This codes for CASSFRTGIYEQYF.